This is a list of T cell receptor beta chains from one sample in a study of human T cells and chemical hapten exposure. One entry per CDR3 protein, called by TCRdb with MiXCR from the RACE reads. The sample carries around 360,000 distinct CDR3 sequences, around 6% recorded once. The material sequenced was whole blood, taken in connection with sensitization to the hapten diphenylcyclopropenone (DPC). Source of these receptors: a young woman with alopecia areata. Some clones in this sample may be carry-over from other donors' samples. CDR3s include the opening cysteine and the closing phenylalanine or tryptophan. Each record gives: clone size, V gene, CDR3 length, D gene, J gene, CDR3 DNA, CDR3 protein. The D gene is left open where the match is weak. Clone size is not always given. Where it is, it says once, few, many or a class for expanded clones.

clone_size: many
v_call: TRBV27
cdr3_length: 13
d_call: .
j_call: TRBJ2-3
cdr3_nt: TGTGCCAGCAGTTTTATGGGACAAGATACGCAGTATTTT
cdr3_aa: CASSFMGQDTQYF

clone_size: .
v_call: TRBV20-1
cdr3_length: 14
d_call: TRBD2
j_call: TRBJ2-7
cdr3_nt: TGCAGTGCTAGAGGTAGCGGGGAACCCTACGAGCAGTACTTC
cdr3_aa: CSARGSGEPYEQYF

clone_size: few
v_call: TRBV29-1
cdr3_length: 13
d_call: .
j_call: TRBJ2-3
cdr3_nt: TGCAGCGTTGCAGGGAGGAACACAGATACGCAGTATTTT
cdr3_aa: CSVAGRNTDTQYF

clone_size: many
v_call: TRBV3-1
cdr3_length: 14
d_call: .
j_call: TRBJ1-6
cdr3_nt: TGTGCCAGCAGCCAGCCCAACAGACTTCTAACCCTCCACTTT
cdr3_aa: CASSQPNRLLTLHF

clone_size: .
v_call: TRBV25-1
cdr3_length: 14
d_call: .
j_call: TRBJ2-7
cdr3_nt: TGTGCCAGCAGTGAATATGGGACGGAGTACGAGCAGTACTTC
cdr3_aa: CASSEYGTEYEQYF

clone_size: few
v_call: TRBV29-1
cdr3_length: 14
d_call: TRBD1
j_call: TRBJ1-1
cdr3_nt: TGCAGCGTTGATGCAGGGGGCGGGGGCGCTGAAGCTTTCTTT
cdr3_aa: CSVDAGGGGAEAFF

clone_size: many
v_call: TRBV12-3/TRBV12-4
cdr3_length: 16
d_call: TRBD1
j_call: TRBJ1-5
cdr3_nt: TGTGCCAGCAGTGGGGCAGGGGGAAGGGCTTATCAGCCCCAGCATTTT
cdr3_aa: CASSGAGGRAYQPQHF

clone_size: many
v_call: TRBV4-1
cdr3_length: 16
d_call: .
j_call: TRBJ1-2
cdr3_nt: TGCGCCAGCAGCCGCGGTGGGGGGATCCAAGGATATGGCTACACCTTC
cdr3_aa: CASSRGGGIQGYGYTF

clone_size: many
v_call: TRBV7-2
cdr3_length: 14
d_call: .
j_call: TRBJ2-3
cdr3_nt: TGTGCCAGCAGCTACCCTGAGGTCATAGATACGCAGTATTTT
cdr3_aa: CASSYPEVIDTQYF

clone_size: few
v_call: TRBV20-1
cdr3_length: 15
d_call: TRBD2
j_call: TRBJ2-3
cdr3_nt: TGCAGTGCTCGAGATCCGGGGGGGGCCGGAGATACGCAGTATTTT
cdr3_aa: CSARDPGGAGDTQYF

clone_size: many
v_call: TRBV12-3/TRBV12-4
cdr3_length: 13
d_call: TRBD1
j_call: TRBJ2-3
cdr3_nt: TGTGCCAGCAGTTTGGTAGGGGGCAATACGCAGTATTTT
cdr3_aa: CASSLVGGNTQYF

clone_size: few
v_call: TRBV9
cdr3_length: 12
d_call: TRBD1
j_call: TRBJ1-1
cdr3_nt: TGTGCCAGCAGCGTAGGACAGGGGAGAGCTTTCTTT
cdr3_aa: CASSVGQGRAFF

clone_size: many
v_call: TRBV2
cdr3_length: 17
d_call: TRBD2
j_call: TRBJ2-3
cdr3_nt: TGTGCCAGCAGCGACGGGACTAGCGGGACTAGCACAGATACGCAGTATTTT
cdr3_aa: CASSDGTSGTSTDTQYF

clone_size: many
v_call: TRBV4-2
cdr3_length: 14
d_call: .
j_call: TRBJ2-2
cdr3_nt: TGTGCCAGCAGCCAAGTTGAGGGCGCCGGGGAGCTGTTTTTT
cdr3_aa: CASSQVEGAGELFF

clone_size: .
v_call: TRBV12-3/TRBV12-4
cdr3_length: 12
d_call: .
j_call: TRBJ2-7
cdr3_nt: TGTGCCAGCGGGGATGGGGGACACGAGCAGTACTTC
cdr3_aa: CASGDGGHEQYF

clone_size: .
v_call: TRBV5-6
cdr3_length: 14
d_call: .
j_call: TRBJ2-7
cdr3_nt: TGTGCCAGCAGAGGACACACAGATTCCTACGAGCAGTACTTC
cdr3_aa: CASRGHTDSYEQYF

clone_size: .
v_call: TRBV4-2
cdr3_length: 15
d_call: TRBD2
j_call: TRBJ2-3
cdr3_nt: TGTGCCAGCAGCCAAGGACTAGCCCACACAGATACGCAGTATTTT
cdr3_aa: CASSQGLAHTDTQYF

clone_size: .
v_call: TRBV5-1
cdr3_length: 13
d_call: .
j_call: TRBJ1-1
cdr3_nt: TGCGCCAGCAGCTGGATGGGACGGGATGGGGCTTTCTTT
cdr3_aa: CASSWMGRDGAFF

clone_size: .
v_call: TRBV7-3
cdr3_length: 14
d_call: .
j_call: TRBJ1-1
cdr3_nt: TGTGCCAGCAGCCAGGAATCGATGAACACTGAAGCTTTCTTT
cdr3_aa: CASSQESMNTEAFF

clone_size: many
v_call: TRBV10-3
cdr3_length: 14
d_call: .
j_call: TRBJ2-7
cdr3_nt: TGTGCCATCAGTCCTAATCTGGGGGGCTACGAGCAGTACTTC
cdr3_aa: CAISPNLGGYEQYF

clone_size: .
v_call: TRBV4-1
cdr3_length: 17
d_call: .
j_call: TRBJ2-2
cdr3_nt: TGCGCCAGCAGCCAAAGCGCTGCGACGGGGCACACCGGGGAGCTGTTTTTT
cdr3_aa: CASSQSAATGHTGELFF

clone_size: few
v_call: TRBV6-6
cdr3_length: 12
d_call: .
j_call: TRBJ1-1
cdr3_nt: TGTGCCAGCAGCCAACCCCCCACTGAAGCTTTCTTT
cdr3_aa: CASSQPPTEAFF

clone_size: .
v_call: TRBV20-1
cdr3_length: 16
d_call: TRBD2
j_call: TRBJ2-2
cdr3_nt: TGCAGTGCCTTGACTAGCGGGGCTTGGAACACCGGGGAGCTGTTTTTT
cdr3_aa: CSALTSGAWNTGELFF

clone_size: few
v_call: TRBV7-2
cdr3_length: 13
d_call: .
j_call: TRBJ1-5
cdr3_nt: TGTGCCAGCACTACTGTCGGGGGAGGGCCCCAGCATTTT
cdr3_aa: CASTTVGGGPQHF

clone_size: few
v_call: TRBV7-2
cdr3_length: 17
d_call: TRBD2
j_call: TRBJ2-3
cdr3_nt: TGTGCCAGCAGCACCGAATGGGGGGGGTCAGGGTATGATACGCAGTATTTT
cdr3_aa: CASSTEWGGSGYDTQYF

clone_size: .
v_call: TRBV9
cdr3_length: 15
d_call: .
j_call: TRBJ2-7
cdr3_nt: TGTGCCAGCAGCGTAGGTCGGGGGAGCTCCTACGAGCAGTACTTC
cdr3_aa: CASSVGRGSSYEQYF

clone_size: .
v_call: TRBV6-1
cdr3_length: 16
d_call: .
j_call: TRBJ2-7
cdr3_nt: TGTGCCAGCAGTGAAGCTTCAGGCAGAGCATCATACGAGCAGTACTTC
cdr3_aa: CASSEASGRASYEQYF

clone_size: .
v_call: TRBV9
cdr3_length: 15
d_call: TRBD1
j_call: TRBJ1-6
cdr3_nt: TGTGCCAGCAGCACGGCCGGGACAGGTTATTCACCCCTCCACTTT
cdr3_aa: CASSTAGTGYSPLHF

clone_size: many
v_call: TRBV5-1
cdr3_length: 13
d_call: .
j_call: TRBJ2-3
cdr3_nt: TGCGCCAGCAGTTGGAGCGGCACAGATACGCAGTATTTT
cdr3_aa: CASSWSGTDTQYF

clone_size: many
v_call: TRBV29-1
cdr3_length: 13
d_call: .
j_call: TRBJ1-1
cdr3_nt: TGCAGCGTTGAAAGAGGGATAAACACTGAAGCTTTCTTT
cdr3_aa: CSVERGINTEAFF

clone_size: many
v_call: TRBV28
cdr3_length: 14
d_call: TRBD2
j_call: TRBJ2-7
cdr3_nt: TGTGCCAGCAGTTTAGCGGGGGGCCAATACGAGCAGTACTTC
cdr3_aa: CASSLAGGQYEQYF

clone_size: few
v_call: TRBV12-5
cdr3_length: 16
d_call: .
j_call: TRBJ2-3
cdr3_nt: TGTGCTAGTGGTTCCCCGCCAGGGGGGTTGACAGATACGCAGTATTTT
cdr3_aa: CASGSPPGGLTDTQYF

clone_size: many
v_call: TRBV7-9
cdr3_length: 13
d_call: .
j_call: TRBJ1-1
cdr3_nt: TGTGCCAGCAGCGGGGAGGGAAACACTGAAGCTTTCTTT
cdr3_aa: CASSGEGNTEAFF

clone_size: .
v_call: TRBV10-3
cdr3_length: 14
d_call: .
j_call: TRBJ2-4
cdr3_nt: TGTGCCGTTTCTCCGGGACAAGTGGCGGACATTCAGTACTTC
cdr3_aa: CAVSPGQVADIQYF

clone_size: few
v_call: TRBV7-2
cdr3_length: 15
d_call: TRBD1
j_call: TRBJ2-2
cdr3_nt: TGTGCCAGCACCGTCAGGGGGCAGGACACCGGGGAGCTGTTTTTT
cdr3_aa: CASTVRGQDTGELFF

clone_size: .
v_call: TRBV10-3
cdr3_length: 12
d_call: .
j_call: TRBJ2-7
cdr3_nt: TGTGCCATCAGTGCTTCCTTTCGGGAGCAGTACTTC
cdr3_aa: CAISASFREQYF

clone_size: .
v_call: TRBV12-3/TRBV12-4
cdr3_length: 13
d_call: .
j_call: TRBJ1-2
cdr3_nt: TGTGCCAGCAGTTTCTCCATAGCGTATGGCTACACCTTC
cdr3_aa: CASSFSIAYGYTF

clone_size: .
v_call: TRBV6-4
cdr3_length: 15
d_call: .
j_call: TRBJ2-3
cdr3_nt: TGTGCCAGCAGTGACCAGGCCGCTAGCACAGATACGCAGTATTTT
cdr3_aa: CASSDQAASTDTQYF

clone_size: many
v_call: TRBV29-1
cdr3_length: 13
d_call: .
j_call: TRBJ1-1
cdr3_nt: TGCAGCGTTGTACAGAGTTTGAACACTGAAGCTTTCTTT
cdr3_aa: CSVVQSLNTEAFF

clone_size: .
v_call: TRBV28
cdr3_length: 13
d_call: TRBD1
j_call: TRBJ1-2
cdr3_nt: TGTGCCAGCAACCGGACAGGAGGCTATGGCTACACCTTC
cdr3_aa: CASNRTGGYGYTF

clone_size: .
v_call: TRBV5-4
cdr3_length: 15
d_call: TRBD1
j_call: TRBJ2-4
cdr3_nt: TGTGCCAGCAGCCTACAGGGGGTTGGGCCAAACATTCAGTACTTC
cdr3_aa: CASSLQGVGPNIQYF

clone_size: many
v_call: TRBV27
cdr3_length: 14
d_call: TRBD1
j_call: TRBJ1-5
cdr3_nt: TGTGCCAGCAGTTACAGGGGTGGCAATCAGCCCCAGCATTTT
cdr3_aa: CASSYRGGNQPQHF

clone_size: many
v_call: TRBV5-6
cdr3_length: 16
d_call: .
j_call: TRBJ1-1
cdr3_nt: TGTGCCAGCACCTCATACCTTCGGGACAAGAAGGGTGAAGCTTTCTTT
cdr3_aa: CASTSYLRDKKGEAFF

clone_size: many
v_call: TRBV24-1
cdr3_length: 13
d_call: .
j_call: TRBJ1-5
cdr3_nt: TGTGCCACCAGTGATTTCGGGGATCAGCCCCAGCATTTT
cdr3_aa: CATSDFGDQPQHF

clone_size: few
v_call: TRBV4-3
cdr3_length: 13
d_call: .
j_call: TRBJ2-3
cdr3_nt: TGCGCCAGCAGCCAGATCTTGGCAGATACGCAGTATTTT
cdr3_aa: CASSQILADTQYF

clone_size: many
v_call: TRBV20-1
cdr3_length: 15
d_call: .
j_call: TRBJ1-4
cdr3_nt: TGCAGTGCTTTCAAAAACAGAGCAACTAATGAAAAACTGTTTTTT
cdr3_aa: CSAFKNRATNEKLFF

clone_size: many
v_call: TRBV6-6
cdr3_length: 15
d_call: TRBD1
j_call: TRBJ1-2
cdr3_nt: TGTGCCAGCAGGAGGGGTCAGGGGGCCGACTATGGCTACACCTTC
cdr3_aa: CASRRGQGADYGYTF

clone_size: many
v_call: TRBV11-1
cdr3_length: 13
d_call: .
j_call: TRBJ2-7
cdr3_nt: TGTGCCAGCAGCTTCTCCAGCTCCTACGAGCAGTACTTC
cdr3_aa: CASSFSSSYEQYF

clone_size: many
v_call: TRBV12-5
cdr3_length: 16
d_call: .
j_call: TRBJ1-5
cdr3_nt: TGTGCTAGTGGTTTGGGCACAGGGAGCGGGGGTCAGCCCCAGCATTTT
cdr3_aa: CASGLGTGSGGQPQHF

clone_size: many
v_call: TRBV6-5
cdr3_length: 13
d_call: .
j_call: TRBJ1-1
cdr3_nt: TGTGCCTCAAAGGAAGTAGAGAACACTGAAGCTTTCTTT
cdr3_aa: CASKEVENTEAFF

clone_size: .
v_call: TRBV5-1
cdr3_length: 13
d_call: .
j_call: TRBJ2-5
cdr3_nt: TGCGCCAGCAGCTTGGAGTTTTTGGAGACCCAGTACTTC
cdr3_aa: CASSLEFLETQYF

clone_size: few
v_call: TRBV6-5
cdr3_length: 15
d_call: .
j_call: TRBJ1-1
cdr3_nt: TGTGCCAGCAGTTACTCGAGATCAGGGGACACTGAAGCTTTCTTT
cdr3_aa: CASSYSRSGDTEAFF

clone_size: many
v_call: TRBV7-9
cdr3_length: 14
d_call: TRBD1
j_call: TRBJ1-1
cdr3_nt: TGTGCCAGCAGCTTAGCGACAGGGATGCCTGAAGCTTTCTTT
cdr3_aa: CASSLATGMPEAFF

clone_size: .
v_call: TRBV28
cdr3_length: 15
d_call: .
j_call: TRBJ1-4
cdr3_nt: TGTGCCAGCGGGGGGACCGTCGAATTTAATGAAAAACTGTTTTTT
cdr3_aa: CASGGTVEFNEKLFF

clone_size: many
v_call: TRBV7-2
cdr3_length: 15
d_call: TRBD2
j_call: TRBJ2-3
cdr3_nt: TGTGCCAGCAGCTTACGCGGGGGGTCCACAGATACGCAGTATTTT
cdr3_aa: CASSLRGGSTDTQYF

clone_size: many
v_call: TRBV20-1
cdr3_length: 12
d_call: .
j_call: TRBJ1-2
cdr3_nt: TGCAGTCCCCTTCTCGGGGGCTATGGCTACACCTTC
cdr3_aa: CSPLLGGYGYTF

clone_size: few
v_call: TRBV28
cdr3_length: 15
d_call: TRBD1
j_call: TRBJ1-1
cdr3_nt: TGTGCCAGCAGTCATCCAAACAGGGGTGGCACTGAAGCTTTCTTT
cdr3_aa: CASSHPNRGGTEAFF